This TCR delta chain was profiled in a study of Vδ1+ human thymocytes. Study conclusions and caveats: Highly polyclonal TRG and TRD repertoires with Gaussian CDR3 length distributions appeared in thymus.

The CDR3 runs 22 residues. V was pared by 2 bases and J by 0 bases, with 31 bases between. Germline CDR1 is TSWWSYY and CDR2 is QGS. RNA was extracted from the cells and then reverse transcribed. Multiplex PCR used pooled V-gene forward primers and a constant-region reverse primer to amplify CDR3s. TCRdb used CATT to re-call clones from the multiplex PCR reads. Altogether tens of thousands of delta-chain clones are present, approximately 30% being singletons, with the ten largest covering roughly 1.5%. The table lists this clone with a few counts. Its specificity is not known. The specimen was Vdelta1+ gamma-delta thymocytes from the thymus. Subset given: FACS-sorted CD3+ TCRalphabeta- TCRVdelta1+ TCRVdelta2- thymocytes. The genes are TRDV1 and TRDJ1; D is undetermined. This sequence originates from a boy younger than two who had congenital heart surgery. The CDR3 loop reads CALGEWKGCGGLLNPYTDKLIF. The CDR3 coding sequence is TGTGCTCTTGGGGAATGGAAAGGGTGTGGCGGTCTACTAAACCCCTACACCGATAAACTCATCTTT.